These T cell receptor beta chains were read from a single sample in a study of blood T cell repertoires in COVID-19. Profiled with immunoSEQ multiplex PCR; TCRdb holds only in-frame clones, not every one. The table has hundreds of thousands of clones, about 89% seen once. Material: peripheral blood. These receptors were taken from a woman aged 55-69 years with acute or convalescent COVID-19. CDR3s include the opening cysteine and the closing phenylalanine or tryptophan.

V: TRBV4-2; length: 15; CDR3: CASSQESTDVYEQYF
V: TRBV4-1; length: 14; CDR3: CASSPPGNNQPQHF
V: TRBV18; length: 14; CDR3: CASSPGSGGYEQYF
V: TRBV7-9; length: 13; CDR3: CASSYSRDSPLHF
V: TRBV28; length: 15; CDR3: CASSFPTSGEETQYF
V: TRBV3-1/TRBV3-2; length: 17; CDR3: CASSQDFLLLLAAEQYF
V: TRBV6-2/TRBV6-3; length: 18; CDR3: CASSYSALAGGLGETQYF
V: TRBV7-3; length: 15; CDR3: CASSSSTIRQETQYF
V: TRBV30; length: 13; CDR3: CAWVRMQASAPAF
V: TRBV6-5; length: 15; CDR3: CASTTRGTGDTEAFF
V: TRBV27; length: 13; CDR3: CASSPPQGLEQFF
V: TRBV24-1; length: 13; CDR3: CATSERTGPGYTF
V: TRBV5-1; length: 17; CDR3: CASSLAQVAGGLNEQFF
V: TRBV7-9; length: 14; CDR3: CASATTSGYNEQFF
V: TRBV3-1/TRBV3-2; length: 14; CDR3: CASSQAGGYTEAFF
V: TRBV7-9; length: 10; CDR3: CASSGETQYF
V: TRBV5-6; length: 15; CDR3: CASSSLAGLPYEQYF
V: TRBV27; length: 16; CDR3: CASSSRAPSAGDEQFF
V: TRBV4-1; length: 16; CDR3: CASSQRTSGGQETQYF
V: TRBV3-1/TRBV3-2; length: 16; CDR3: CASSRPTGRSGNTIYF
V: TRBV7-2; length: 14; CDR3: CASSHDRGNTEAFF
V: TRBV10-3; length: 12; CDR3: CAISDQSYEQYF
V: TRBV6-2/TRBV6-3; length: 15; CDR3: CASSGRDRLGNEQFF
V: TRBV28; length: 16; CDR3: CASSPSGPFTNEKLFF
V: TRBV5-4; length: 16; CDR3: CASSAGSYSGANVLTF
V: TRBV6-2/TRBV6-3; length: 17; CDR3: CASSSSGGGFYQETQYF
V: TRBV9; length: 15; CDR3: CASSAGTGMYTEAFF
V: TRBV5-4; length: 14; CDR3: CASSLDRLPYGYTF
V: TRBV6-1; length: 14; CDR3: CASSEMRKNTEAFF
V: TRBV4-1; length: 15; CDR3: CASSEESGFNEKLFF
V: TRBV6-5; length: 12; CDR3: CAGRRANQPQHF
V: TRBV19; length: 15; CDR3: CASSPRLAGTDTQYF
V: TRBV5-5; length: 17; CDR3: CASSLVMGQQRNQPQHF
V: TRBV2; length: 15; CDR3: CASSKALAVVYEQYF
V: TRBV7-9; length: 15; CDR3: CASSTQRGGLDEQFF
V: TRBV28; length: 12; CDR3: CASSRGNYGYTF
V: TRBV5-1; length: 16; CDR3: CASQGSLGDRLYEQYF
V: TRBV4-3; length: 15; CDR3: CASSQGGPGFEKLFF
V: TRBV6-5; length: 14; CDR3: CASGTARGHRLSTF
V: TRBV4-3; length: 13; CDR3: CASSPSGRDGYTF
V: TRBV6-5; length: 14; CDR3: CASSYLSGGTEAFF
V: TRBV30; length: 17; CDR3: CAWSVRQGASANEKLFF
V: TRBV6-5; length: 15; CDR3: CASRRQGGSTDTQYF
V: TRBV28; length: 13; CDR3: CASTPRGDTEAFF
V: TRBV7-2; length: 14; CDR3: CASSSRDRGNEQYF
V: TRBV7-9; length: 15; CDR3: CASSPPARADYGYTF
V: TRBV5-4; length: 11; CDR3: CASSAGTRQYF
V: TRBV27; length: 18; CDR3: CASSLFPSAGRSYNEQFF
V: TRBV30; length: 16; CDR3: CAWSDEGRGNNQPQHF
V: TRBV7-9; length: 14; CDR3: CASSLGGQGFNLYF
V: TRBV7-2; length: 17; CDR3: CASSLVAGNPNTGELFF
V: TRBV7-2; length: 14; CDR3: CASSDGLALDTQYF